These T cell receptor beta chains were read from a single sample in a study of T cell responses to AZD1222 COVID-19 vaccine. Using immunoSEQ multiplex PCR, the repertoire was profiled, and TCRdb retains in-frame clones only, with some absent. Here the sample spans 150,000 or so clones, roughly nine tenths being singletons. The starting material was peripheral blood, obtained on day 0 of AZD1222 vaccination. The source is an adult in good health. Each CDR3 is given with its conserved first and last residue. A D gene is named only where the DNA matches it firmly. Clone size appears in some rows only: once, few, many, or a class for an expanded clone.

TRBJ2-1,TRBV18,once,TRBD1,CASSPSGQGYNEQFF,TGTGCCAGCTCCCCCTCGGGACAGGGTTACAATGAGCAGTTCTTC
TRBJ2-4,TRBV6-2/TRBV6-3,NA,NA,CASSFPNRGGENIQYF,TGTGCCAGCAGTTTTCCCAACAGGGGCGGGGAAAACATTCAGTACTTC
TRBJ2-1,TRBV6-5,once,NA,CASTRTGEREQFF,TGTGCCAGCACCCGGACGGGTGAACGTGAGCAGTTCTTC
TRBJ1-5,TRBV28,NA,NA,CASSLEFLGPQHF,TGTGCCAGCAGTTTAGAGTTTTTGGGACCCCAGCATTTT
TRBJ2-3,TRBV11-2,NA,NA,CASSLIHGSGTDTQYF,TGTGCCAGCAGCTTAATTCACGGGAGTGGCACAGATACGCAGTATTTT
TRBJ1-4,TRBV6-5,NA,NA,CASSYSTPGEEEKLFF,TGTGCCAGCAGTTACTCGACTCCGGGGGAGGAGGAAAAACTGTTTTTT
TRBJ2-7,TRBV7-8,few,NA,CASSEGVIPYEQYF,TGTGCCAGCAGCGAGGGCGTAATCCCCTACGAGCAGTACTTC
TRBJ2-1,TRBV4-3,NA,NA,CASSQGTGQGHNEQFF,TGCGCCAGCAGCCAGGGAACAGGCCAGGGCCACAATGAGCAGTTCTTC
TRBJ1-2,TRBV7-2,NA,NA,CASSLRNYGYTF,TGTGCCAGCAGCTTAAGAAACTATGGCTACACCTTC
TRBJ1-3,TRBV5-6,NA,NA,CASSLGHRESGNTIYF,TGTGCCAGCAGCTTGGGACACCGGGAGTCCGGAAACACCATATATTTT
TRBJ1-1,TRBV5-1,NA,NA,CASSLGLQNTEAFF,TGCGCCAGCAGCTTGGGACTTCAGAACACTGAAGCTTTCTTT
TRBJ1-2,TRBV29-1,NA,TRBD1,CSVTTMTGGTNYGYTF,TGCAGCGTTACTACGATGACAGGGGGCACAAACTATGGCTACACCTTC
TRBJ1-2,TRBV28,NA,TRBD1,CASSSSGTGGNYGYTF,TGTGCCAGCAGCTCTTCCGGGACAGGGGGGAACTATGGCTACACCTTC
TRBJ1-1,TRBV6-5,NA,NA,CASSYSELGNTEAFF,TGTGCCAGCAGTTACTCGGAATTGGGGAACACTGAAGCTTTCTTT
TRBJ2-2,TRBV9,NA,NA,CASSVPDINTGELFF,TGTGCCAGCAGCGTCCCTGACATCAACACCGGGGAGCTGTTTTTT
TRBJ1-1,TRBV28,NA,NA,CASRRRTEAFF,TGTGCCAGCAGAAGGAGGACTGAAGCTTTCTTT
TRBJ2-7,TRBV12-3/TRBV12-4,NA,NA,CASGTDSPYEQYF,TGTGCCAGCGGGACCGACTCGCCTTACGAGCAGTACTTC
TRBJ2-7,TRBV6-6,once,TRBD2,CASSPGLAGSNEQYF,TGTGCCAGCAGCCCAGGACTAGCGGGAAGTAACGAGCAGTACTTC
TRBJ2-2,TRBV24-1,NA,NA,CATSGLTNTGELFF,TGTGCCACCAGCGGACTAACCAACACCGGGGAGCTGTTTTTT
TRBJ2-7,TRBV28,NA,NA,CASSLDSYEQYF,TGTGCCAGCAGTCTCGACAGTTACGAGCAGTACTTC
TRBJ2-5,TRBV7-3,NA,TRBD1,CASSPSGGGETQYF,TGTGCCAGCAGCCCCTCAGGGGGCGGAGAGACCCAGTACTTC
TRBJ1-4,TRBV7-2,NA,NA,CASSLDGRLVF,TGTGCCAGCAGCTTAGATGGGAGGTTAGTTTTT
TRBJ1-4,TRBV30,NA,TRBD1,CACSGSRGNEKLFF,TGTGCCTGTAGCGGGTCCAGGGGGAATGAAAAACTGTTTTTT
TRBJ2-5,TRBV5-1,NA,TRBD2,CASSFWGGETQYF,TGCGCCAGCAGCTTCTGGGGAGGGGAGACCCAGTACTTC
TRBJ2-2,TRBV30,NA,NA,CAWRPTGELFF,TGTGCCTGGAGGCCCACCGGGGAGCTGTTTTTT
TRBJ2-6,TRBV18,NA,TRBD1,CASSQDRAQSGANVLTF,TGTGCCAGCTCACAAGACAGGGCACAGTCTGGGGCCAACGTCCTGACTTTC
TRBJ2-5,TRBV5-4,NA,NA,CASSFRGGKETQYF,TGTGCCAGCAGCTTTCGAGGGGGGAAAGAGACCCAGTACTTC
TRBJ1-3,TRBV11-2,NA,NA,CASSLGTLSSGNTIYF,TGTGCCAGCAGCTTAGGCACTTTGAGCTCTGGAAACACCATATATTTT
TRBJ1-1,TRBV4-3,NA,TRBD1,CASSQGDRGWSEAFF,TGCGCCAGCAGCCAAGGTGACAGGGGGTGGTCTGAAGCTTTCTTT
TRBJ2-7,TRBV4-3,NA,TRBD2,CASSQEIEREYEQYF,TGCGCCAGCAGCCAAGAGATAGAGCGGGAGTACGAGCAGTACTTC
TRBJ2-1,TRBV19,NA,NA,CASSHGTAHFF,TGTGCCAGTAGTCACGGGACTGCACACTTCTTC
TRBJ1-1,TRBV29-1,NA,NA,CSAGTEAFF,TGCAGCGCCGGCACTGAAGCTTTCTTT
TRBJ1-5,TRBV27,NA,TRBD1,CASSLYGRGLGQPQHF,TGTGCCAGCAGTTTATATGGCAGGGGGCTGGGCCAGCCCCAGCATTTT